The sequence of this T cell receptor beta chain was determined in a study of blood T cells in healthy people across ages. The study's findings and limits: More naive CD4+ cells and higher diversity marked long-lived donors relative to aged donors.

A second PCR of about 7 to 12 cycles used a sample-barcoded 5' primer and a J-beta primer mix. Every cDNA molecule carried a tag from a template-switch adaptor bearing 12 random nucleotides. MiXCR was run by TCRdb on the 5' RACE reads, yielding one entry per CDR3 protein. The sample consists of about 1.8 million distinct CDR3 sequences, around 48% of them appearing once. As for this clonotype: The antigen is unknown.

This sequence originates from a woman aged 40 to 49 in good health. Material: blood.

In DNA, the CDR3 is TGCGCCAGCAGCGGTGGGACTAGCGGGGGCCTGTACCAAGAGACCCAGTACTTC. As protein: CASSGGTSGGLYQETQYF. The chain is built from TRBV10-1 and TRBJ2-5; 14 bases map to TRBD2. The CDR3 covers 18 residues. The V gene end was trimmed by 6 bases and the J gene end by 0 bases; junction bases not matched to a gene: 9. The germline gives CDR1 WNHNN, CDR2 SYGVQD (reference sequence).